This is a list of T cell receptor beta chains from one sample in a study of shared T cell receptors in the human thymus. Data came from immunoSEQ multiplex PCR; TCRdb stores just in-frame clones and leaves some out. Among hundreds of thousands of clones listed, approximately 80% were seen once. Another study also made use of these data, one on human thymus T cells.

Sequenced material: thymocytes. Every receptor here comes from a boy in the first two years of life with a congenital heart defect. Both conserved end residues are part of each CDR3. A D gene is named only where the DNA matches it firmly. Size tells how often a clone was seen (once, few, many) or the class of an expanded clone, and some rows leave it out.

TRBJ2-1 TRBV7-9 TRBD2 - TGTGCCAGCAGCTTAGTAGGGACTAGCGCCGAGAATGAGCAGTTCTTC CASSLVGTSAENEQFF
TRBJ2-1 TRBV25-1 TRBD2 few TGTGCCAGCAGGATCGGCGGGACTAGCGGGTACAATGAGCAGTTCTTC CASRIGGTSGYNEQFF
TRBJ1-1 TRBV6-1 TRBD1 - TGTGCCAGCAGTGAAGACAGGGGCATGAACACTGAAGCTTTCTTT CASSEDRGMNTEAFF
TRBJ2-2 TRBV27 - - TGTGCCAGCAGAAAGACAGTCACCGGGGAGCTGTTTTTT CASRKTVTGELFF
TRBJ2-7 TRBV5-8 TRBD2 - TGTGCCAGCAGCGCCACTAGCGGTCCCTACGAGCAGTACTTC CASSATSGPYEQYF
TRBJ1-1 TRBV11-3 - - TGTGCCAGCAGCTTAGGGAGGAACACTGAAGCTTTCTTT CASSLGRNTEAFF
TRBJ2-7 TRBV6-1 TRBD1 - TGTGCCAGCAAGGTACAGGGGGTAAATCCCTACGAGCAGTACTTC CASKVQGVNPYEQYF
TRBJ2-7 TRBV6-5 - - TGTGCCAGCAGTCGAGGACTCCCCCCCGAGCAGTACTTC CASSRGLPPEQYF
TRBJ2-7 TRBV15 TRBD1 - TGTGCCACCAGCCCGACAGGGCCCTCCTACGAGCAGTACTTC CATSPTGPSYEQYF
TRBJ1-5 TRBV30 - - TGTGCCTGGAGTCGGGATGGGGGCCCCCCCAATCAGCCCCAGCATTTT CAWSRDGGPPNQPQHF
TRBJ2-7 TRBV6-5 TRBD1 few TGTGCCAGCAGTTACTCGAAGACAGGGGGGATCTACGAGCAGTACTTC CASSYSKTGGIYEQYF
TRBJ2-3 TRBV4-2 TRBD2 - TGTGCCAGCAGCCAAGAGTGGAAACTAGCGGCAAGCACAGATACGCAGTATTTT CASSQEWKLAASTDTQYF
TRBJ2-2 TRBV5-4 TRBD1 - TGTGCCAGCAATCCAACCGGGACAGGGGGCACCGGGGAGCTGTTTTTT CASNPTGTGGTGELFF
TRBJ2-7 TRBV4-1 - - TGCGCCAGCAGCCGCGGGACAGCGGATCGCTACGAGCAGTACTTC CASSRGTADRYEQYF
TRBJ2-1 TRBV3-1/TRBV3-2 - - TGTGCCAGCAGCCCTCAGTTCTTC CASSPQFF
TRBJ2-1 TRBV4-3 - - TGCGCCAGCAGCCAATATCGTCGGGAGCGGGACAATGAGCAGTTCTTC CASSQYRRERDNEQFF
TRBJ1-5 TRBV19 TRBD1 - TGTGCCAGTAGCCAGACAGGGTGCTGGAATCAGCCCCAGCATTTT CASSQTGCWNQPQHF
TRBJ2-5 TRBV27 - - TGTGCCAGCAGTTTATCGCTAGCAGACATTAAAGAGACCCAGTACTTC CASSLSLADIKETQYF
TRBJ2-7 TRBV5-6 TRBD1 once TGTGCCAGCAGCTGGGGGGGGACAGGGACCATATACGAGCAGTACTTC CASSWGGTGTIYEQYF
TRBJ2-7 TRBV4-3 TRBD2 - TGCGCCAGCAGCCCAGAGCGGGACTCCTACGAGCAGTACTTC CASSPERDSYEQYF
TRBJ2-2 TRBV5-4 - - TGTGCCAGCAGCTCGGCCAAGCCAGGGTCGTCACAGAACACCGGGGAGCTGTTTTTT CASSSAKPGSSQNTGELFF
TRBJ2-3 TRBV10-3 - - TGTGCCATCAGTGAGGGGGCGGGACCCAGTGCGACAGATACGCAGTATTTT CAISEGAGPSATDTQYF
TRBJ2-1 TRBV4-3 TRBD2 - TGCGCCAGCAGCCAAGAACCCAAGACTAGCGGGTACAATGAGCAGTTCTTC CASSQEPKTSGYNEQFF
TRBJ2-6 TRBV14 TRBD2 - TGTGCCAGCAGCCAAGATCCGGCGGGAGGGCCCAACGTCCTGACTTTC CASSQDPAGGPNVLTF
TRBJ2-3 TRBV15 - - TGTGCCACCAGCAGGGCCGGGACTCCAGAGAAGGATACGCAGTATTTT CATSRAGTPEKDTQYF
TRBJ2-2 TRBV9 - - TGTGCCAGCAGCTCCCGAAGGGACTCCGGGGGGAACACCGGGGAGCTGTTTTTT CASSSRRDSGGNTGELFF
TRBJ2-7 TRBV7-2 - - TGTGCCAGCAGCTTGGGGCCGGACGGTCTTTCCTACGAGCAGTACTTC CASSLGPDGLSYEQYF
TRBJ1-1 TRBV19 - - TGTGCCAGTACCAGTAGAGGGGGGGCCCGGAACACTGAAGCTTTCTTT CASTSRGGARNTEAFF
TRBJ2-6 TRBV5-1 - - TGCGCCAGCAGCTCTCACACCCCTACACAGAAGAGCTCTGGGGCCAACGTCCTGACTTTC CASSSHTPTQKSSGANVLTF
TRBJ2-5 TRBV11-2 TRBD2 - TGTGCCAGCAGCCACAGCCTAGCGGGAGGTTCAGAGACCCAGTACTTC CASSHSLAGGSETQYF
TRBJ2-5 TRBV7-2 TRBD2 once TGTGCCAGCAGCTATAAACGGGTTAGCGGGAGGCCGGAGACCCAGTACTTC CASSYKRVSGRPETQYF
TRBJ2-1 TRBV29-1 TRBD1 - TGCACCCTCGGGGGGACAGGGCTGTATGAGCAGTTCTTC CTLGGTGLYEQFF
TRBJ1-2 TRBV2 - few TGTGCCAGCAGTGAAAAAGGGACTCAGCTCTATGGCTACACCTTC CASSEKGTQLYGYTF
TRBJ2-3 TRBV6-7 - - TGTGCCAGGGGGGGTTGGAGGGGCACATATACGCAGTATTTT CARGGWRGTYTQYF
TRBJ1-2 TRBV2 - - TGTGCCAGCAGTGGGCGGGGGGCCTACTATGGCTACACCTTC CASSGRGAYYGYTF
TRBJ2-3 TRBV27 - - TGTGCCAGCAGGGACTGCCAAAGCACAGATACGCAGTATTTT CASRDCQSTDTQYF
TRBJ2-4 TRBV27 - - TGTGCCAGCAATGACAGTACCAAAAACATTCAGTACTTC CASNDSTKNIQYF
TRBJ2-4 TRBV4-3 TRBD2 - TGCGCCAGCAGCCAAGACCGACTAGCGGGACGAAAACTAGCCAAAAACATTCAGTACTTC CASSQDRLAGRKLAKNIQYF
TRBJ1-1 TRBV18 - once TGCGCCAGCTCACTACACGAGAACACTGAAGCTTTCTTT CASSLHENTEAFF
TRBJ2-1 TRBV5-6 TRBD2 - TGTGCCAGCAGCTTGTTAGGACTAGCGGGGGTCGTGCAGTTCTTC CASSLLGLAGVVQFF
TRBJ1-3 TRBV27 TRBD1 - TGTGCCAGCAGTAACGGGACAGGAAACCTAAACTCTGGAAACACCATATATTTT CASSNGTGNLNSGNTIYF
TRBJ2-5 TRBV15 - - TGTGCCACCAGCAGAGTCTGGTATGGCGAGACCCAGTACTTC CATSRVWYGETQYF
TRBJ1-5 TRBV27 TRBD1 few TGTGCCAGCGGGACCGGGACAGGAAAGAAGAGCAATCAGCCCCAGCATTTT CASGTGTGKKSNQPQHF
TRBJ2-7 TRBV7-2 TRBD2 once TGTGCCAGCAGCACCCGACTAGCGCCCAAATGGTTCTCCTACGAGCAGTACTTC CASSTRLAPKWFSYEQYF
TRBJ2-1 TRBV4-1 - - TGCGCCAGCAGCCAAGGACAGCTCAATGAGCAGTTCTTC CASSQGQLNEQFF
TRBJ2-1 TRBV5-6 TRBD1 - TGTGCCAGCAGCTTCGGGACAGGGTCGCGGGAGCAGTTCTTC CASSFGTGSREQFF
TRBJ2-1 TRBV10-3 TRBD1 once TGTGCCATCAGTGGGGCAGGGGGCAGTGAGCAGTTCTTC CAISGAGGSEQFF
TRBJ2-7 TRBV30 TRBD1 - TGTGCCCGCCGGGACAGGGGGCACGAGCAGTACTTC CARRDRGHEQYF
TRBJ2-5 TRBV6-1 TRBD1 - TGTGCCAGCAGTGCCTTGACAGGGGAGGAAGAGACCCAGTACTTC CASSALTGEEETQYF
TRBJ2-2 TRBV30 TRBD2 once TGTGCCTGGAGCCCTCGTCGATGTAGCGGGAGTATTGGGGCCACCGGGGAGCTGTTTTTT CAWSPRRCSGSIGATGELFF
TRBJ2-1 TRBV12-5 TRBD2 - TGTGCTAGTGGTTTCCCCAGCGGGGGGACCTACAATGAGCAGTTCTTC CASGFPSGGTYNEQFF
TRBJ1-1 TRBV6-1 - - TGTGCCAGCAGTGAAGAGGAAGCGTCCATGAACACTGAAGCTTTCTTT CASSEEEASMNTEAFF